This T cell receptor beta chain appears in the sequencing data of a study of blood T cell repertoires in COVID-19. In the study overall: Researchers got acute and convalescent COVID-19 samples from the United States, Italy and Spain. From T cells, B-cell-depleted T cells, or PBMCs came the material, which was cDNA or gDNA.

TCRdb's copy holds only in-frame clones and misses some; the assay was immunoSEQ multiplex PCR. The profile shows approximately 220,000 clones, approximately 90% of them singletons. Those enrolled, adults aged roughly 18 to 95 years, came from under 25 US areas. Participant reports of clinical history set cohort assignment. CDR1 is LNHDA and CDR2 is SQIVND in the germline V gene (reference sequence). The CDR3 runs to 13 residues. V was pared by 7 bases and J by 6 bases, with 16 bases between. This clonotype originated in a young man who had recovered from COVID-19. The sequenced sample consisted of PBMCs or T cells enriched from blood (not recorded which). The genes are TRBV19 and TRBJ2-7; maybe TRBD1 (6 bases). This CDR3 is CASTHGTTSEQYF. In DNA form, the CDR3 reads TGTGCCAGTACCCACGGGACAACGAGCGAGCAGTACTTC.